A single sample gave rise to the 22 T cell receptor beta chains below, sequenced in a study of blood T cell repertoires in COVID-19. Using immunoSEQ multiplex PCR, the repertoire was profiled, and TCRdb retains in-frame clones only, with some absent. The sample lists some 200,000 clones; roughly nine tenths were seen once. The sample comprised peripheral blood. These receptors all come from a man between 65 and 80 years old with acute or convalescent COVID-19.

This clone was recorded only once. The J gene is TRBJ2-5, the V gene TRBV5-4, with 7 bases identical to TRBD2. The CDR3 covers 16 residues. V dropped 4 bases and J dropped 5; count of bases not matched to a gene: 14. Germline V CDR1 and CDR2: SGHNT, YYREEE (reference sequence). In DNA, the CDR3 is TGTGCCAGCAGCCCCCTCGGGGCGGGAGACGGTGAGACCCAGTACTTC. Translating gives CASSPLGAGDGETQYF.

This chain connects TRBV5-1 to TRBJ2-3, with TRBD2 as a possible D gene (6 bases). From germline, CDR1 is SGHRS and CDR2 YFSETQ. This CDR3 has 12 residues. With 2 bases removed from V and 9 bases from J, the gap between germline ends came to 10 bases. CDR3 sequence reads: CASSFEGRTQYF. DNA for the CDR3: TGCGCCAGCAGCTTTGAGGGGAGGACGCAGTATTTT.

The chain is built from TRBV5-1 and TRBJ2-5; 9 bases map to TRBD2. The CDR3 runs to 15 residues. V gave up 4 bases and J gave up 0 bases; unmatched junction bases: 4. In germline, CDR1 is SGHRS, CDR2 YFSETQ. CDR3 sequence reads: CASSAGGADQETQYF. CDR3 nucleotide sequence: TGCGCCAGCAGCGCGGGAGGGGCGGACCAAGAGACCCAGTACTTC.

The gene calls are TRBV7-3 and TRBJ2-7, with D maybe TRBD1 (6 bases). There are 13 residues in the CDR3. Trimming took off 11 bases at V and 2 bases at J, with 16 bases between the two ends. Per germline, CDR1 SGHTA and CDR2 FQGTGA. The CDR3 region is CARPGTRPYEQYF. CDR3 nucleotide sequence: TGTGCCCGCCCCGGGACAAGACCCTACGAGCAGTACTTC. Combining the CDR3 with reference TRBV7-3 and TRBJ2-7 gives the whole variable domain GAGVSQTPSNKVTEKGKYVELRCDPISGHTALYWYRQSLGQGPEFLIYFQGTGAADDSGLPNDRFFAVRPEGSVSTLKIQRTERGDSAVYLCARPGTRPYEQYFGPGTRLTVT.

On this clone: Within the sample, other DNA sequences also encode this same CDR3. The chain couples TRBV24-1 to TRBJ1-5; tentatively, D is TRBD1 (6 bases). The V gene's germline CDR1 is KGHDR and CDR2 SFDVKD. CDR3 length equals 14 residues. V lost 0 bases, J lost 6 bases, and 8 bases lay in between. As DNA, the CDR3 is TGTGCCACCAGTGATTTGCAGGGGTCTCAGCCCCAGCATTTT. Translation gives CATSDLQGSQPQHF.

The chain employs TRBV24-1 and TRBJ2-1, with 7 nucleotides matching TRBD1. Germline V gives CDR1 KGHDR, CDR2 SFDVKD. The CDR3 extends over 14 amino acids. Trimming at V came to 2 bases and at J to 4 bases, leaving 1 base not matched to a gene. This CDR3 reads CATSDSGQYNEQFF. The CDR3, as DNA: TGTGCCACCAGTGATTCGGGACAGTACAATGAGCAGTTCTTC.

CDR3 protein: CASSEALHRRNLEQYF. CDR3 DNA sequence: TGTGCCAGCAGTGAAGCGCTTCACAGGCGTAACCTCGAGCAGTACTTC. The genes are TRBV6-1 and TRBJ2-7, with D perhaps TRBD1 (5 bases). The CDR3 loop spans 16 amino acids. Germline CDR1 reads MNHNS; CDR2 reads SASEGT. The V gene lost 0 bases and the J gene lost 6 bases, with 18 bases spanning the gap.

This chain uses TRBV2 with TRBJ1-3; D is possibly TRBD1 (5 bases). The CDR3 sequence is 13 residues long. The V end lost 6 bases, the J end lost 4 bases, and 10 bases lay between the germline ends. CDR1 and CDR2 (germline): SNHLY, FYNNEI. In DNA form, the CDR3 reads TGTGCCAGCAGGACAGAGAAGGGAAACACCATATATTTT. Encoded protein: CASRTEKGNTIYF.

The chain employs TRBV28 and TRBJ1-4, with a weak D call TRBD1 (5 bases). The CDR3 totals 15 residues. Trimming cost V 3 bases and J 5 bases, with 13 bases left between them. Germline V gives CDR1 MDHEN, CDR2 SYDVKM. The DNA of the CDR3 is TGTGCCAGCAGTTTGAAACAGGCGGGAAATGAAAAACTGTTTTTT. Translating gives CASSLKQAGNEKLFF.

The rearrangement joins TRBV28 to TRBJ1-5; D gene ambiguous. Between the trimmed V and J ends, which lost 3 bases and 1 base, there was a span of 10 bases. The germline V gene has CDR1 MDHEN and CDR2 SYDVKM. This CDR3 is built from 15 residues. CDR3 DNA sequence: TGTGCCAGCAGTTTGGGCGAGGGAAGCAATCAGCCCCAGCATTTT. Its protein product is CASSLGEGSNQPQHF. Combining the CDR3 with reference TRBV28 and TRBJ1-5 gives the whole variable domain DVKVTQSSRYLVKRTGEKVFLECVQDMDHENMFWYRQDPGLGLRLIYFSYDVKMKEKGDIPEGYSVSREKKERFSLILESASTNQTSMYLCASSLGEGSNQPQHFGDGTRLSIL.

The chain employs TRBV11-3 and TRBJ1-1; no firm D call. Looked up from germline, CDR1 is SGHNT and CDR2 is YENEEA. This CDR3 is 13 amino acids long. V lost 5 bases and J lost 2, with 9 bases in between. The CDR3 DNA follows: TGTGCCAGCAGCGCACACGTAAACACTGAAGCTTTCTTT. Protein: CASSAHVNTEAFF.

V and J are TRBV5-1 and TRBJ2-7; TRBD2 might be the D (7 bases). Trimming removed 10 bases at V and 1 base at J, with 21 bases between. CDR1 SGHRS and CDR2 YFSETQ come from the germline V gene. The CDR3 covers 15 residues. The CDR3 region is CASAAWGGGSYEQYF. The CDR3 region has the DNA TGCGCCTCTGCAGCCTGGGGGGGCGGTTCCTACGAGCAGTACTTC.

The chain couples TRBV7-2 to TRBJ2-7; possible D gene TRBD2, 5 bases. V was trimmed by 5 bases and J by 4 bases, leaving 18 bases between them. The CDR3 sequence is 15 residues long. The germline V gene has CDR1 SGHTA and CDR2 FQGNSA. CDR3 coding DNA: TGTGCCAGCAGCATTTCGGCGGCGCCGGGGTACGAGCAGTACTTC. Translating it yields CASSISAAPGYEQYF.

The rearrangement links TRBV10-1 to TRBJ2-2; tentatively, D is TRBD1 (6 bases). Germline V lookup: CDR1 WNHNN, CDR2 SYGVQD (reference sequence). The ends were cut back, 4 bases at V and 6 bases at J, with 12 bases in the middle. The length of the CDR3 is 14 residues. The DNA of the CDR3 is TGCGCCAGCAGTGTTCAAGGACAGTCCGGGGAGCTGTTTTTT. This codes for CASSVQGQSGELFF.

About this clone: Other DNA sequences in the sample encode the same CDR3. CDR3 sequence reads: CASSQTGISTDTQYF. The CDR3 DNA reads TGTGCCAGCAGCCAGACAGGCATCTCCACAGATACGCAGTATTTT. The V gene is TRBV3-1 (or the pseudogene TRBV3-2), the J gene TRBJ2-3; maybe TRBD1 (6 bases). The V gene lost 3 bases and the J gene lost 2 bases, with 12 bases spanning the gap. Germline loops: CDR1 LGHDT, CDR2 YNNKEL (reference sequence). This CDR3 is 15 amino acids long.

V and J are TRBV30 and TRBJ2-1, with TRBD2 identical over 10 bases. The CDR3 is 15 residues long. V was clipped by 2 bases and J by 7 bases; unmatched bases: 8. Germline-derived CDR1 and CDR2 are GTSNPN and SVGIG (reference sequence). The CDR3 nucleotides read TGTGCCTGGAGTAATCTAGCGGGAGCGGTGAATGAGCAGTTCTTC. Translated: CAWSNLAGAVNEQFF.

The gene calls are TRBV15 and TRBJ1-5, with D perhaps matching TRBD1 (5 bases). This CDR3 is built from 17 residues. The germline V and J ends were trimmed by 5 bases and 0 bases, with 17 bases remaining between them. Per the germline V gene, CDR1 is LNHNV and CDR2 is YYDKDF (reference sequence). In DNA form, the CDR3 reads TGTGCCACCAGCGGGGATAGGGGCCTTTATAGCAATCAGCCCCAGCATTTT. Protein product: CATSGDRGLYSNQPQHF. Full variable domain (remainder filled in from reference TRBV15 and TRBJ1-5): DAMVIQNPRYQVTQFGKPVTLSCSQTLNHNVMYWYQQKSSQAPKLLFHYYDKDFNNEADTPDNFQSRRPNTSFCFLDIRSPGLGDTAMYLCATSGDRGLYSNQPQHFGDGTRLSIL.

The chain has TRBV7-9 and TRBJ2-6, with 8 bases that match TRBD2. This CDR3 region has 15 residues. The V segment lost 7 bases and the J segment 2 bases; nucleotides outside the gene matches: 4. The V gene's germline CDR1 is SEHNR and CDR2 FQNEAQ (reference sequence). The DNA of the CDR3 is TGTGCCAGCACCGCCGGGAGGGCTGGGGCCAACGTCCTGACTTTC. It translates to CASTAGRAGANVLTF.

The CDR3 DNA reads TGTGCCAGCAGTTCGACAGCCGGGAGTGAAAAACTGTTTTTT. It yields the protein CASSSTAGSEKLFF. The chain combines TRBV2 with TRBJ1-4; D possibly corresponds to TRBD1 (5 bases). Trimming removed 5 bases at V and 7 bases at J, with 14 bases between. The germline V gene encodes CDR1 SNHLY and CDR2 FYNNEI. This CDR3 is built from 14 residues.

The V and J genes are TRBV5-1 and TRBJ1-3; D is unresolved. This CDR3 is 14 amino acids long. Germline CDR1 SGHRS, CDR2 YFSETQ. V was pared by 6 bases and J by 4 bases, with 14 bases between. CDR3 DNA sequence: TGCGCCAGCACCCGAGGGCAGTTCGGAAACACCATATATTTT. It encodes CASTRGQFGNTIYF.

This chain joins TRBV6-6 and TRBJ1-4; 8 bases map to TRBD1. The CDR3 is 12 amino acids. The V gene's germline CDR1 is MNHNY and CDR2 SVGAGI (reference sequence). V dropped 11 bases and J dropped 8; count of bases not matched to a gene: 7. CDR3 nucleotide sequence: TGTGCCGAAGGACAGGGTGCGGAAAAACTGTTTTTT. Encoded protein: CAEGQGAEKLFF.

The chain links TRBV20-1 to TRBJ1-6; weak D call: TRBD1 (6 bases). The CDR3 contains 15 residues. V dropped 3 bases and J dropped 5 bases, with 14 bases sitting between them. Germline V lookup: CDR1 DFQATT, CDR2 SNEGSKA (reference sequence). CDR3 coding DNA: TGCAGTGCTAGTGTCGAGGACAGCCATAATTCACCCCTCCACTTT. Its protein is CSASVEDSHNSPLHF.